This TCR beta chain stems from a study of post-analysis software for immune sequencing data. General study results and limits: TRBV segments more frequent in patients than in controls numbered roughly 5 and included TRBV5-6, TRBV5-1 and TRBV20-1.

CDR3 length: 15 residues. V lost 2 bases and J lost 3; bases outside the gene matches: 4. Germline V CDR1 and CDR2: SGDLS, YYNGEE. As for this clonotype: Its target is not known.

Incorporated into the TCR beta cDNA libraries were unique molecular identifiers, which served to reduce PCR and sequencing biases. TCRdb itself ran the PCR reads through MiXCR, one entry per CDR3 protein. In the table there are 600,000 to 700,000 distinct CDR3 sequences, 59% of which are singletons. This TCR was recovered from a girl under 10 years old with multiple sclerosis. What was sequenced was blood. The V and J genes are TRBV9 and TRBJ1-1, with 10 bases matching TRBD1. In DNA, the CDR3 is TGTGCCAGCAGCGTTTCCGGACAGGGGGACACTGAAGCTTTCTTT. Translated, it gives CASSVSGQGDTEAFF.